What follows are 21 T cell receptor beta chains derived from one specimen sequenced in a study of T-cell reconstitution after alpha-beta-depleted transplantation in children. Unique molecular identifiers featured in how the TCRbeta library was prepared. MiXCR, run by TCRdb on the PCR reads, gives a single entry per CDR3 protein. The sample includes 450,000 to 550,000 distinct CDR3 sequences, 9.5% to 12% of them seen just once. The material was PBMCs, mostly from graft donor cells, obtained 180 days after TCRalphabeta/CD19-depleted stem cell transplant. These receptors all stem from a female patient between 2 and 15 years old who had a stem cell transplant for aplastic anemia, so the T cells may come from the graft donor.

The rearrangement uses TRBV25-1 and TRBJ2-6, with 7 bases matching TRBD1. Germline V gives CDR1 MGHDK, CDR2 SYGVNS. With V trimmed by 3 bases and J by 6 bases, 8 bases remained unmatched. The CDR3 has 16 amino acids. For the CDR3, the DNA is TGTGCCAGCAGTGAGCTAACAGGGGAAGCGGCCAACGTCCTGACTTTC. This translates into CASSELTGEAANVLTF. The full variable domain, rest sourced from reference TRBV25-1 and TRBJ2-6, is EADIYQTPRYLVIGTGKKITLECSQTMGHDKMYWYQQDPGMELHLIHYSYGVNSTEKGDLSSESTVSRIRTEHFPLTLESARPSHTSQYLCASSELTGEAANVLTFGAGSRLTVL.

The rearrangement uses TRBV12-3 or TRBV12-4 and TRBJ1-1, with D perhaps matching TRBD1 (6 bases). V shed 6 bases and J shed 11 bases, with 16 bases lying between them. The CDR3 sequence is 12 residues long. CDR3 bases: TGTGCCAGCAGGAGAACAGGGCCATGGGCTTTCTTT. The encoded protein is CASRRTGPWAFF.

The chain couples TRBV28 to TRBJ2-7; possible D gene TRBD2, 6 bases. The V gene's germline CDR1 is MDHEN and CDR2 SYDVKM. The CDR3 length is 12 residues. V was pared by 6 bases and J by 7 bases, with 13 bases between. CDR3 residues: CASSNPAGEQYF. The CDR3 DNA reads TGTGCCAGCAGCAACCCTGCGGGAGAGCAGTACTTC. The variable domain in full, completed from reference TRBV28 and TRBJ2-7, reads DVKVTQSSRYLVKRTGEKVFLECVQDMDHENMFWYRQDPGLGLRLIYFSYDVKMKEKGDIPEGYSVSREKKERFSLILESASTNQTSMYLCASSNPAGEQYFGPGTRLTVT.

This clonotype was seen a few times. The rearrangement uses TRBV7-8 and TRBJ1-4; D unresolved. Per the germline V gene, CDR1 is SGHVS and CDR2 is FQNEAQ. Deletions cut 6 bases from V and 8 bases from J, with 16 bases between. The CDR3 is 14 residues long. This CDR3 is CASSLGGGKEKLFF. The CDR3 DNA follows: TGTGCCAGCAGTCTCGGAGGTGGGAAGGAAAAACTGTTTTTT. The whole variable domain, filled in from reference TRBV7-8 and TRBJ1-4, reads GAGVSQSPRYKVAKRGQDVALRCDPISGHVSLFWYQQALGQGPEFLTYFQNEAQLDKSGLPSDRFFAERPEGSVSTLKIQRTQQEDSAVYLCASSLGGGKEKLFFGSGTQLSVL.

The genes are TRBV21-1 and TRBJ2-7; the table's D call, TRBD2, was not checked against the DNA. TRBV21-1 is deemed a pseudogene. The CDR3 sequence is 22 residues long. The CDR3 sequence is CASSKGGVKERLAGGGVGEQYV. In DNA form, the CDR3 reads TGTGCCAGCAGCAAAGGAGGCGTCAAAGAGCGACTAGCGGGAGGAGGAGTAGGCGAGCAGTACGTC.

This clonotype was detected a few times. This rearrangement joins TRBV7-2 to TRBJ2-5; 13 positions agree with TRBD2. This CDR3 has 18 amino acids. The ends lost 0 bases at V and 2 bases at J; junction bases unmatched: 6. Germline lookup yields CDR1 SGHTA and CDR2 FQGNSA. The chain's CDR3 is CASSLAGLAGVQQETQYF. The CDR3 DNA reads as TGTGCCAGCAGCTTAGCAGGACTAGCGGGAGTTCAACAAGAGACCCAGTACTTC. Full variable domain (missing parts from reference TRBV7-2 and TRBJ2-5): GAGVSQSPSNKVTEKGKDVELRCDPISGHTALYWYRQSLGQGLEFLIYFQGNSAPDKSGLPSDRFSAERTGGSVSTLTIQRTQQEDSAVYLCASSLAGLAGVQQETQYFGPGTRLLVL.

This clonotype was counted a few times. This chain links TRBV12-3 or TRBV12-4 with TRBJ2-1; TRBD2 aligns across 9 bases. The CDR3 is 14 amino acids. V gave up 5 bases and J gave up 9 bases; unmatched junction bases: 8. CDR3 residues: CASSPRRGGTEQFF. DNA of the CDR3: TGTGCCAGCAGTCCCCGGCGGGGGGGGACTGAGCAGTTCTTC.

This clonotype came up a few times. This chain uses TRBV12-3 or TRBV12-4 with TRBJ1-4; D unresolved. The CDR3 is 13 residues long. V gave up 2 bases and J gave up 7 bases, with 8 bases separating them. The CDR3 DNA is TGTGCCAGCAGTTTAATATCCGGTGAAAAACTGTTTTTT. As protein: CASSLISGEKLFF.

This chain joins TRBV3-1 and TRBJ1-2, with TRBD1 matching over 7 bases. The CDR3 contains 17 residues. Germline CDR1 is LGHDT and CDR2 is YNNKEL (reference sequence). V gave up 10 bases and J gave up 0 bases; unmatched junction bases: 17. For the CDR3, the DNA is TGTGCCACCTCCCCTCGGACAGGTTCCTACCCTAACTATGGCTACACCTTC. Its protein is CATSPRTGSYPNYGYTF.

This clonotype has more than one count but fewer than ten. The chain uses TRBV20-1 and TRBJ2-1; TRBD1 might be the D (5 bases). Looked up from germline, CDR1 is DFQATT and CDR2 is SNEGSKA (reference sequence). V dropped 6 bases and J dropped 0 bases, with 18 bases sitting between them. This CDR3 contains 16 residues. This CDR3 is CSAHWGSSSSYNEQFF. For the CDR3, the DNA is TGCAGTGCCCACTGGGGCTCTTCGAGCTCCTACAATGAGCAGTTCTTC.

This clonotype was recorded a few times. This sequence joins TRBV4-3 and TRBJ2-1; maybe TRBD2 (5 bases). V shed 4 bases and J shed 2 bases, with 12 bases lying between them. Germline V gene sequence: CDR1 LGHNA, CDR2 YSLEER. CDR3 size: 15 residues. CDR3 coding DNA: TGCGCCAGCAGCCCATCTAGCAACCCCTACAATGAGCAGTTCTTC. This translates into CASSPSSNPYNEQFF.

This clonotype turned up a few times. CDR3 region: CASTPGTVNTGELFF. DNA for the CDR3: TGTGCCAGCACCCCCGGGACCGTAAACACCGGGGAGCTGTTTTTT. This chain links TRBV6-1 with TRBJ2-2; tentatively, D is TRBD1 or TRBD2 (5 bases each). The germline V gene has CDR1 MNHNS and CDR2 SASEGT. The CDR3 contains 15 residues. Trimming removed 7 bases at V and 2 bases at J, with 14 bases between.

This chain's CDR3 is CASSFEQIGYTF. CDR3 coding DNA: TGTGCCAGCAGCTTTGAACAGATTGGCTACACCTTC. This sequence joins TRBV11-2 and TRBJ1-2; D uncertain. Germline values: CDR1 SGHAT, CDR2 FQNNGV. Trimming took 3 bases from V and 7 from J, leaving 9 bases between them. The CDR3 runs to 12 residues.

The chain uses TRBV20-1 and TRBJ1-5; D remains unclear. Looked up from germline, CDR1 is DFQATT and CDR2 is SNEGSKA (reference sequence). Trimming stripped 6 bases from V and 2 bases from J, with 17 bases between. The CDR3 runs 15 residues. The CDR3 reads CSAPLHGVGNQPQHF. Here the CDR3 DNA reads TGCAGTGCCCCCCTCCACGGGGTCGGCAATCAGCCCCAGCATTTT.

The chain links TRBV15 to TRBJ1-5; no definite D call. This CDR3 region has 15 residues. Per the germline V gene, CDR1 is LNHNV and CDR2 is YYDKDF (reference sequence). Trimming left V 3 bases short and J 3 bases short, with 12 bases between. The CDR3 here is CATSSFQALNQPQHF. The CDR3 nucleotides read TGTGCCACCAGCAGTTTTCAGGCCCTCAATCAGCCCCAGCATTTT.

V gene TRBV15 combines with J gene TRBJ2-2; possibly TRBD2 for D (5 bases). Per germline, CDR1 LNHNV and CDR2 YYDKDF (reference sequence). The CDR3 runs 19 residues. Between the trimmed V and J ends, which lost 3 bases and 1 base, there was a span of 21 bases. The CDR3: CATSSQCKGWTENTGELFF. The CDR3 region has the DNA TGTGCCACCAGCAGCCAGTGCAAGGGTTGGACTGAGAACACCGGGGAGCTGTTTTTT.

This clonotype has more than one count but fewer than ten. The chain employs TRBV9 and TRBJ2-7; weak D call: TRBD2 (6 bases). Germline values: CDR1 SGDLS, CDR2 YYNGEE. V dropped 4 bases and J dropped 3 bases, with 29 bases sitting between them. The CDR3 totals 19 residues. CDR3 bases: TGTGCCAGCAGCCCCCGGGGCGGGGAAAGGGAGGAGGAAGGCTACGAGCAGTACTTC. Protein product: CASSPRGGEREEEGYEQYF.

The chain combines TRBV28 with TRBJ2-6, with D perhaps matching TRBD1 (5 bases). Germline lookup yields CDR1 MDHEN and CDR2 SYDVKM. This CDR3 comprises 17 residues. V was trimmed by 4 bases and J by 2 bases, leaving 15 bases between them. The DNA of the CDR3 is TGTGCCAGCAGTTCACCCGGAGCAGGGACTGGGGCCAACGTCCTGACTTTC. This translates into CASSSPGAGTGANVLTF.

The chain carries TRBV5-1 and TRBJ1-2; 9 bases are shared with TRBD1. This CDR3 is 15 amino acids long. The germline CDR1 and CDR2 sequences are SGHRS and YFSETQ. V dropped 4 bases and J dropped 3; count of bases not matched to a gene: 7. The CDR3 coding sequence is TGCGCCAGCAGCGCTACAGGGGGCGCCGACTATGGCTACACCTTC. This sequence encodes CASSATGGADYGYTF.

This clonotype was seen a handful of times. The V call is TRBV27, the J call TRBJ2-7; TRBD1 might be the D (6 bases). Deletions cut 6 bases from V and 2 bases from J, with 17 bases between. Germline V lookup: CDR1 MNHEY, CDR2 SMNVEV (reference sequence). There are 15 residues in the CDR3. The CDR3 coding sequence is TGTGCCAGCAGCCCTAACAGGGCGCTCCCCTACGAGCAGTACTTC. Amino acid sequence: CASSPNRALPYEQYF.

This chain links TRBV7-9 with TRBJ2-7, with 15 nucleotides matching TRBD2. The CDR3 contains 16 residues. CDR1 SEHNR and CDR2 FQNEAQ come from the germline V gene (reference sequence). J gave up 4 bases and V 7 bases, and 8 bases lay outside the gene matches. The CDR3 nucleotides read TGTGCCAGCACCGTACCGGGACTAGCGGGAGGTTACGAGCAGTACTTC. As protein: CASTVPGLAGGYEQYF.